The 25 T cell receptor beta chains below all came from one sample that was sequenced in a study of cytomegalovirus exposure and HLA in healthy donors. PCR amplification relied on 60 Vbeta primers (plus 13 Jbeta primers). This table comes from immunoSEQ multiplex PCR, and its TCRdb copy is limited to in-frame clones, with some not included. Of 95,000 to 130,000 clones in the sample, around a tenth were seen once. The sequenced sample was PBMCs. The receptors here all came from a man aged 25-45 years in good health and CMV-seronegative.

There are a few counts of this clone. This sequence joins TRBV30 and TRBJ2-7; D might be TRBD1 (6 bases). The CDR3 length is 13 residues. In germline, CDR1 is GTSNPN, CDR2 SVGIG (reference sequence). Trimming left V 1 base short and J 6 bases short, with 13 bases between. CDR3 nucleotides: TGTGCCTGGAGTGACAGGGTCTCGGGCGAGCAGTACTTC. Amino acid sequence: CAWSDRVSGEQYF.

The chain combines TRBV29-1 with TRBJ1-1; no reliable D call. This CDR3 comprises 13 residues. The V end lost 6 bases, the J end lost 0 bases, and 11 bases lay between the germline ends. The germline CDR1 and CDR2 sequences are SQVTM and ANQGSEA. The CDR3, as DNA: TGCAGCGTCGCTGACACGATGAACACTGAAGCTTTCTTT. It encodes CSVADTMNTEAFF.

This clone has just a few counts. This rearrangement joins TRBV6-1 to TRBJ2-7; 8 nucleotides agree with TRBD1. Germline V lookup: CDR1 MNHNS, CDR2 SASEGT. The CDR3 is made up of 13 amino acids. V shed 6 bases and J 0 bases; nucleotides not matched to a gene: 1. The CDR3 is CASRTGDSYEQYF. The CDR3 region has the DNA TGTGCCAGCAGGACAGGGGACTCCTACGAGCAGTACTTC.

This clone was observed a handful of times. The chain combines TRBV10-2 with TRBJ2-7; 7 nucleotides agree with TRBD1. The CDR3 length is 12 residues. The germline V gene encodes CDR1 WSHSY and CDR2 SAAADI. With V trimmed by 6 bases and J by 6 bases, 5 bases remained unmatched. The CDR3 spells CASSATGAEQYF. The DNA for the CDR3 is TGCGCCAGCAGCGCAACAGGGGCCGAGCAGTACTTC.

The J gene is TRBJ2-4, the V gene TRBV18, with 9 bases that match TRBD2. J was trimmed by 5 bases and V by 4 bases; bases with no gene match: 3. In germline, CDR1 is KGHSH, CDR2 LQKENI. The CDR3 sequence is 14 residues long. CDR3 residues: CASSLGLAENIQYF. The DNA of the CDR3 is TGTGCCAGCTCACTGGGACTAGCAGAAAACATTCAGTACTTC.

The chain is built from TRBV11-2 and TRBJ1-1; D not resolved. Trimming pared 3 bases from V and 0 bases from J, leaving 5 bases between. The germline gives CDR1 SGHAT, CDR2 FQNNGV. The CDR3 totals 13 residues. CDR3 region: CASSFSVNTEAFF. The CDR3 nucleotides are TGTGCCAGCAGCTTTTCGGTGAACACTGAAGCTTTCTTT.

CDR3 in amino acids: CAISESGQPSNQPQHF. Written as DNA, the CDR3 is TGTGCCATCAGTGAGTCCGGACAACCTAGCAATCAGCCCCAGCATTTT. The rearrangement uses TRBV10-3 and TRBJ1-5; perhaps TRBD1 as D (5 bases). The CDR3 has 16 residues. V lost 0 bases, J lost 0 bases, and 9 bases lay in between. Germline loops: CDR1 ENHRY, CDR2 SYGVKD.

DNA for the CDR3: TGCGCCAGCAGTGAGGCAGGGCGCTCCTATAATTCACCCCTCCACTTT. This gives the protein CASSEAGRSYNSPLHF. The chain recombines TRBV10-2 with TRBJ1-6; maybe TRBD1 (5 bases). This CDR3 comprises 16 residues. Germline lookup yields CDR1 WSHSY and CDR2 SAAADI. Trimming stripped 2 bases from V and 0 bases from J, with 8 bases between.

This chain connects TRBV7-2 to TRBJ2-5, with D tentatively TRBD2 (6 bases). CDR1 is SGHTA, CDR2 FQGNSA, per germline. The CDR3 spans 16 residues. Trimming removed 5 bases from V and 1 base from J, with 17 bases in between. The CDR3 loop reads CASSPRGSVGQETQYF. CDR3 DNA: TGTGCCAGCAGCCCGCGGGGTAGCGTCGGCCAAGAGACCCAGTACTTC.

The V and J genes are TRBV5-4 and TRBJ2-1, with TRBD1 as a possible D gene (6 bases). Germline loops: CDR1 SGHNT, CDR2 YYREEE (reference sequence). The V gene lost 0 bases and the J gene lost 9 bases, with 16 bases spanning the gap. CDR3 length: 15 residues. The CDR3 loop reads CASSLVEGEVSEQFF. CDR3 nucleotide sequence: TGTGCCAGCAGCTTGGTTGAGGGGGAAGTGAGTGAGCAGTTCTTC.

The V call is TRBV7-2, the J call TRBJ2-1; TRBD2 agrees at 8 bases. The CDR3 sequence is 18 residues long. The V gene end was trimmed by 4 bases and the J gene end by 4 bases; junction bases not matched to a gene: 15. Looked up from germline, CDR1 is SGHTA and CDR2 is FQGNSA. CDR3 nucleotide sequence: TGTGCCAGCAGCTCCAAATTTAGCGGGGTGATCCGATACAATGAGCAGTTCTTC. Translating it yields CASSSKFSGVIRYNEQFF.

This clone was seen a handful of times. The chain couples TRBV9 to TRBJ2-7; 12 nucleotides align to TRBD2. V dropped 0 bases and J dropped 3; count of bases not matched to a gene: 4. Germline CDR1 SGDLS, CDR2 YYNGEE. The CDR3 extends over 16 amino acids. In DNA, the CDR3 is TGTGCCAGCAGCGTAGGGACTAGCGGGAATGACTACGAGCAGTACTTC. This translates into CASSVGTSGNDYEQYF.

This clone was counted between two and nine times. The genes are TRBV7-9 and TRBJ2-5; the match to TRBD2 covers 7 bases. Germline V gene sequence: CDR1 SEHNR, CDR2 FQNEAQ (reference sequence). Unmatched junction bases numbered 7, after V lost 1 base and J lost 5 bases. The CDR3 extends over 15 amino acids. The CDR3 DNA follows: TGTGCCAGCAGCTTAGGACTAGCTCTTCCCGAGACCCAGTACTTC. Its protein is CASSLGLALPETQYF.

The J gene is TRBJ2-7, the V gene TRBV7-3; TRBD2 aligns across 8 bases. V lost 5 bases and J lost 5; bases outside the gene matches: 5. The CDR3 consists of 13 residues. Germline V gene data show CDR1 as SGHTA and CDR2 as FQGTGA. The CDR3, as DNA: TGTGCCAGCAGCCCCGGGGGGGCGGACGAGCAGTACTTC. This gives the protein CASSPGGADEQYF.

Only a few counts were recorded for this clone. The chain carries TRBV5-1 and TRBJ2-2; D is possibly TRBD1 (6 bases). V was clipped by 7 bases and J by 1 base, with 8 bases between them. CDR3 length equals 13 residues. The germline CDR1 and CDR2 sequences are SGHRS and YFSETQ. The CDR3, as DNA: TGCGCCAGCGGACAGATGAACACCGGGGAGCTGTTTTTT. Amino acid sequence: CASGQMNTGELFF.

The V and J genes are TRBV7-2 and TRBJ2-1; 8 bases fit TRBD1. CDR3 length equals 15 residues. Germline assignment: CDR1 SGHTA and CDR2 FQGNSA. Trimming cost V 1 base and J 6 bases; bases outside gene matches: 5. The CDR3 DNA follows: TGTGCCAGCAGCTTAGAGACAGGGGTGGGCAATGAGCAGTTCTTC. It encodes CASSLETGVGNEQFF.

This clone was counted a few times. CDR3 DNA sequence: TGTGCCAGTTCTCGGGGGGCCTTCAATGAGCAGTTCTTC. It is translated as CASSRGAFNEQFF. The chain has TRBV19 and TRBJ2-1; tentatively, D is TRBD2 (7 bases). V was trimmed by 8 bases and J by 6 bases, leaving 14 bases between them. Germline assignment: CDR1 LNHDA and CDR2 SQIVND (reference sequence). CDR3 length equals 13 residues.

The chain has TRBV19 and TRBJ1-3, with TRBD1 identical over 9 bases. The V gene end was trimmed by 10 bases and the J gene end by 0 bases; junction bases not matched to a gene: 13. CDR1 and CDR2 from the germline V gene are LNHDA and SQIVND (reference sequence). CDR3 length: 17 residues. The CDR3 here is CATIRLDRGVSGNTIYF. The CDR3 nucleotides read TGTGCCACAATTCGTCTGGACAGGGGCGTCTCTGGAAACACCATATATTTT.

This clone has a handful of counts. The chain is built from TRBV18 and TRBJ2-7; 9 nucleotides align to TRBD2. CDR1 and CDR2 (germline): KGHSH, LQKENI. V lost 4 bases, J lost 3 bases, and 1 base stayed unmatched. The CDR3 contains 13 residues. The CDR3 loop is CASSRTSDYEQYF. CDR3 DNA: TGTGCCAGCTCACGGACTAGCGACTACGAGCAGTACTTC. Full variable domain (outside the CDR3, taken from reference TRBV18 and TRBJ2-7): NAGVMQNPRHLVRRRGQEARLRCSPMKGHSHVYWYRQLPEEGLKFMVYLQKENIIDESGMPKERFSAEFPKEGPSILRIQQVVRGDSAAYFCASSRTSDYEQYFGPGTRLTVT.

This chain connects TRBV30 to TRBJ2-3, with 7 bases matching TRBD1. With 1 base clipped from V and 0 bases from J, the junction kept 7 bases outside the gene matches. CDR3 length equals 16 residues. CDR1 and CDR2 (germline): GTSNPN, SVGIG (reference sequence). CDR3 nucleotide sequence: TGTGCCTGGAGTGCAGACAGGGCCTCTAGCACAGATACGCAGTATTTT. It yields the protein CAWSADRASSTDTQYF.

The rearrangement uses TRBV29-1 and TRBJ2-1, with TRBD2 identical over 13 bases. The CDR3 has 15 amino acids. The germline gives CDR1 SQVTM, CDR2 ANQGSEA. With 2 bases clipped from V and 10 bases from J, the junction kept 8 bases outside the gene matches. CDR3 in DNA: TGCAGCGTTGAAACTAGCGGGAGGGGCCTAGGGGAGCAGTTCTTC. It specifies CSVETSGRGLGEQFF.

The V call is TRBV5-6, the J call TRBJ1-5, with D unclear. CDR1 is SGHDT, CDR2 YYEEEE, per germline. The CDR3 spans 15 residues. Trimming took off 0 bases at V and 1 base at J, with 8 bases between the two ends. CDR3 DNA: TGTGCCAGCAGCTTGGGGCAGTACAGCAATCAGCCCCAGCATTTT. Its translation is CASSLGQYSNQPQHF.

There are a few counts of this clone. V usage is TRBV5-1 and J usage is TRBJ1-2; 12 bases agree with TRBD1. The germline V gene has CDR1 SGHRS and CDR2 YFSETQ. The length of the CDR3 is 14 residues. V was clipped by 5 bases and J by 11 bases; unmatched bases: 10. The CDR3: CASSSPGQGAAYTF. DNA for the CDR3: TGCGCCAGCAGTTCTCCGGGACAGGGGGCGGCATACACCTTC. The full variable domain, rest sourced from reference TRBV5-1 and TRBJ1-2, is KAGVTQTPRYLIKTRGQQVTLSCSPISGHRSVSWYQQTPGQGLQFLFEYFSETQRNKGNFPGRFSGRQFSNSRSEMNVSTLELGDSALYLCASSSPGQGAAYTFGSGTRLTVV.

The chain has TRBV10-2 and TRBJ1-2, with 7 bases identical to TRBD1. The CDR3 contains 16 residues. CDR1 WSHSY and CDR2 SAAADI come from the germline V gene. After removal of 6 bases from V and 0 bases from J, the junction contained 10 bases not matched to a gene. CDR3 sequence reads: CASSPPGQDPNYGYTF. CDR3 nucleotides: TGCGCCAGCAGCCCCCCCGGACAGGACCCTAACTATGGCTACACCTTC.

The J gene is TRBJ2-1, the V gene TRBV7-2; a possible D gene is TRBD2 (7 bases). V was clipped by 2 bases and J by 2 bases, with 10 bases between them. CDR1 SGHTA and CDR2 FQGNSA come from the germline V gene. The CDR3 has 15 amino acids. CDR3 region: CASSLSGGPYNEQFF. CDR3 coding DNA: TGTGCCAGCAGCTTATCCGGGGGGCCCTACAATGAGCAGTTCTTC.